This T cell receptor beta chain was captured by sequencing in a study of blood T cell repertoires in COVID-19. At the level of the study: Sources were T cells, B-cell-depleted T cells, or PBMCs; the material itself was cDNA or gDNA.

With respect to this clone: Additional DNA sequences in this sample encode the identical CDR3.

This table comes from immunoSEQ multiplex PCR, and its TCRdb copy is limited to in-frame clones, with some not included. The top ten clones hold 3.7% of a sample with 300,000 or so clones, about 90% of them seen once. This receptor was identified in a middle-aged woman with acute or convalescent COVID-19. The sample was peripheral blood.

The CDR3 nucleotides read TGCGCCAGCAGCTTGGCCAGGGGGCAAGGCACTGAAGCTTTCTTT. This translates into CASSLARGQGTEAFF. The chain carries TRBV5-1 and TRBJ1-1; TRBD1 aligns across 8 bases. Losses at the gene ends were 0 bases for V and 4 bases for J; bases not matched to a gene: 5. Germline lookup yields CDR1 SGHRS and CDR2 YFSETQ. The CDR3 spans 15 residues.